The 2 T cell receptor beta chains presented below share a single source sample, sequenced in a study of blood T cells in healthy people across ages. The second PCR ran about 6 to 12 cycles with a sample-barcoded 5' primer and J-beta primers. One entry per CDR3 protein results from TCRdb running MiXCR on the 5' RACE reads. Here the sample spans around 1.5 million distinct CDR3 sequences, about 31% being singletons. The sequenced sample consisted of blood. The receptors stem from a young woman in good health.

J is TRBJ2-7 and V is TRBV20-1; TRBD1 aligns across 8 bases. After removal of 4 bases from V and 4 bases from J, the junction contained 9 bases not matched to a gene. The CDR3 is 14 residues long. Germline V gene lookup returns CDR1 DFQATT and CDR2 SNEGSKA (reference sequence). The CDR3 sequence is CSATSRTGRYEQYF. CDR3 coding DNA: TGCAGTGCTACAAGCCGGACAGGGCGGTACGAGCAGTACTTC.

J is TRBJ2-1 and V is TRBV10-1; D is unresolved. V lost 0 bases and J lost 8, with 11 bases in between. CDR1 is WNHNN and CDR2 is SYGVQD in the germline V gene (reference sequence). The CDR3 runs to 14 residues. CDR3 residues: CASSESRIDDEQFF. The CDR3 DNA sequence: TGCGCCAGCAGTGAGTCCCGTATAGACGATGAGCAGTTCTTC.